The T cell receptor beta chain under discussion was sequenced for a study of cytomegalovirus exposure and HLA in healthy donors. General study points: The listing of 150 to 200 TCR beta chains classed them as cytomegalovirus-associated.

Germline V lookup: CDR1 MDHEN, CDR2 SYDVKM. CDR3 length: 15 amino acids. V lost 3 bases to trimming and J lost 2 bases, with 10 bases between them. Remarks on this clone: The target antigen is unknown.

Clones were sequenced by immunoSEQ multiplex PCR, and TCRdb holds only the in-frame ones, with some missing. Of around 150,000 clones in the sample, approximately 86% are singletons; the top ten hold over 6.5%. This TCR derives from a woman aged 18-30 years in good health and CMV-seropositive. The gene calls are TRBV28 and TRBJ2-2; D ambiguous. Input material: PBMCs. This CDR3 is CASSLISFNTGELFF. CDR3 DNA sequence: TGTGCCAGCAGTTTGATAAGCTTTAACACCGGGGAGCTGTTTTTT.